This is a list of T cell receptor beta chains from one sample in a study of cytomegalovirus exposure and HLA in healthy donors. Measured with immunoSEQ multiplex PCR; TCRdb has only the in-frame clones, and not every one. The table has 35,000 to 45,000 clones, less than 75% seen once. The sequenced sample consisted of PBMCs. Receptors were obtained from a man between 60 and 70 years old in good health and CMV-seropositive. Both conserved end residues are part of each CDR3. The D gene is left open where the match is weak. Not all rows give a size; the values are once, few, many and, for expanded clones, a class.

D gene: -
J gene: TRBJ1-5
clone size: -
V gene: TRBV7-9
CDR3 length: 15
CDR3 DNA: TGTGCCAGCAGTTTAGACCCAGATAGCAATCAGCCCCAGCATTTT
CDR3 protein: CASSLDPDSNQPQHF

D gene: -
J gene: TRBJ2-7
clone size: -
V gene: TRBV5-5
CDR3 length: 16
CDR3 DNA: TGTGCCAGCAGTTTGGTCGGGACACTATCCTCCTACGAGCAGTACTTC
CDR3 protein: CASSLVGTLSSYEQYF

D gene: TRBD2
J gene: TRBJ2-3
clone size: -
V gene: TRBV7-8
CDR3 length: 16
CDR3 DNA: TGTGCCAGCAGCTATATAGCGGGAGAGAGCACAGATACGCAGTATTTT
CDR3 protein: CASSYIAGESTDTQYF

D gene: TRBD1
J gene: TRBJ1-5
clone size: -
V gene: TRBV25-1
CDR3 length: 16
CDR3 DNA: TGTGCCAGCAGTGGACCGGGACAGGGGGCGGATCAGCCCCAGCATTTT
CDR3 protein: CASSGPGQGADQPQHF

D gene: -
J gene: TRBJ1-2
clone size: -
V gene: TRBV7-6
CDR3 length: 15
CDR3 DNA: TGTGCCAGCAGCTTAACGGCGGAAGATAACTATGGCTACACCTTC
CDR3 protein: CASSLTAEDNYGYTF

D gene: -
J gene: TRBJ1-1
clone size: -
V gene: TRBV6-6
CDR3 length: 13
CDR3 DNA: TGTGCCAGCAGTCCAGCCTTACAGAGTGAAGCTTTCTTT
CDR3 protein: CASSPALQSEAFF

D gene: TRBD1
J gene: TRBJ2-7
clone size: -
V gene: TRBV19
CDR3 length: 17
CDR3 DNA: TGTGCCTCCAGTACAGGGGACAGGGGGCTATACTCCTACGAGCAGTACTTC
CDR3 protein: CASSTGDRGLYSYEQYF

D gene: -
J gene: TRBJ1-5
clone size: -
V gene: TRBV4-1
CDR3 length: 14
CDR3 DNA: TGCGCCAGCAGCCAAGTACGCTTGGGAGGACCCCAGCATTTT
CDR3 protein: CASSQVRLGGPQHF

D gene: TRBD2
J gene: TRBJ2-3
clone size: once
V gene: TRBV10-3
CDR3 length: 18
CDR3 DNA: TGTGCCATCAGTGGTCTAGCGGGACTGGGGGCCTCCTTGGATACGCAGTATTTT
CDR3 protein: CAISGLAGLGASLDTQYF

D gene: -
J gene: TRBJ2-1
clone size: -
V gene: TRBV21-1
CDR3 length: 16
CDR3 DNA: TGTGCCAGCAGCAGACCCATGGACTACGGGCCACAAGAGCAGTTCTTC
CDR3 protein: CASSRPMDYGPQEQFF

D gene: TRBD2
J gene: TRBJ2-5
clone size: once
V gene: TRBV4-1
CDR3 length: 17
CDR3 DNA: TGCGCCAGCAGCCAAGAACAACTAGCGGGAGGGATGGAGACCCAGTACTTC
CDR3 protein: CASSQEQLAGGMETQYF

D gene: TRBD1
J gene: TRBJ2-2
clone size: -
V gene: TRBV4-1
CDR3 length: 15
CDR3 DNA: TGCGCCAGCAGCCCCTTGGGACAGGCGACCGGGGAGCTGTTTTTT
CDR3 protein: CASSPLGQATGELFF

D gene: TRBD1
J gene: TRBJ2-7
clone size: -
V gene: TRBV5-1
CDR3 length: 15
CDR3 DNA: TGCGCCAGCAGCTTGGGAGGGACAGGGGGCGCCGAGCAGTACTTC
CDR3 protein: CASSLGGTGGAEQYF

D gene: TRBD1
J gene: TRBJ1-1
clone size: -
V gene: TRBV10-3
CDR3 length: 13
CDR3 DNA: TGTGCCATCAAGGGACAGTTGAACACTGAAGCTTTCTTT
CDR3 protein: CAIKGQLNTEAFF

D gene: TRBD2
J gene: TRBJ2-2
clone size: -
V gene: TRBV28
CDR3 length: 18
CDR3 DNA: TGTGCCAGCAGTTTATACGGTCTAGCGGGAAAGAGGGGCGGGGAGCTGTTTTTT
CDR3 protein: CASSLYGLAGKRGGELFF

D gene: TRBD2
J gene: TRBJ2-5
clone size: -
V gene: TRBV13
CDR3 length: 17
CDR3 DNA: TGTGCCAGCAGCTTAGGGGTTGATAGCGGGAGTCGAGAGACCCAGTACTTC
CDR3 protein: CASSLGVDSGSRETQYF

D gene: TRBD2
J gene: TRBJ2-1
clone size: -
V gene: TRBV7-2
CDR3 length: 16
CDR3 DNA: TGTGCCAGCAGCTTGCTAGCGGGAATATTGGACAATGAGCAGTTCTTC
CDR3 protein: CASSLLAGILDNEQFF

D gene: -
J gene: TRBJ2-7
clone size: -
V gene: TRBV11-2
CDR3 length: 14
CDR3 DNA: TGTGCCAGCAGCCCTGGGACTGACTTCTACGAGCAGTACTTC
CDR3 protein: CASSPGTDFYEQYF

D gene: -
J gene: TRBJ2-5
clone size: -
V gene: TRBV29-1
CDR3 length: 13
CDR3 DNA: TGCAGCGTCCGAAACCCCGGGAAAGAGACCCAGTACTTC
CDR3 protein: CSVRNPGKETQYF

D gene: TRBD2
J gene: TRBJ2-5
clone size: -
V gene: TRBV6-6
CDR3 length: 13
CDR3 DNA: TGTGCCTTGAGGACTAGCGGGGGAGAGACCCAGTACTTC
CDR3 protein: CALRTSGGETQYF

D gene: -
J gene: TRBJ2-7
clone size: -
V gene: TRBV5-1
CDR3 length: 12
CDR3 DNA: TGCGCCAGCAGCTATGGGGCTACAGAGCAGTACTTC
CDR3 protein: CASSYGATEQYF

D gene: -
J gene: TRBJ1-1
clone size: -
V gene: TRBV19
CDR3 length: 16
CDR3 DNA: TGTGCCAGTAGTATAGGGGGACTCCTTCGGGACACTGAAGCTTTCTTT
CDR3 protein: CASSIGGLLRDTEAFF

D gene: TRBD2
J gene: TRBJ2-7
clone size: -
V gene: TRBV18
CDR3 length: 17
CDR3 DNA: TGTGCCAGCTCACCAGGCTTAGCGGGAGGGCTATCCTACGAGCAGTACTTC
CDR3 protein: CASSPGLAGGLSYEQYF

D gene: -
J gene: TRBJ2-7
clone size: few
V gene: TRBV4-2
CDR3 length: 14
CDR3 DNA: TGTGCCAGCAGCCAAGATGTGACAGCCTACGAGCAGTACTTC
CDR3 protein: CASSQDVTAYEQYF

D gene: TRBD2
J gene: TRBJ2-1
clone size: few
V gene: TRBV11-2
CDR3 length: 16
CDR3 DNA: TGTGCCAGCAGCCGGGGTCTTCGAGGGAGGGCTGGTGAGCAGTTCTTC
CDR3 protein: CASSRGLRGRAGEQFF

D gene: TRBD2
J gene: TRBJ2-7
clone size: -
V gene: TRBV11-2
CDR3 length: 16
CDR3 DNA: TGTGCCAGCAGCTTAGTTGTAGCGGGGCCACACTACGAGCAGTACTTC
CDR3 protein: CASSLVVAGPHYEQYF

D gene: TRBD1
J gene: TRBJ1-5
clone size: -
V gene: TRBV7-2
CDR3 length: 15
CDR3 DNA: TGTGCCAGCTCCCTTGACAGGGGCTTCAATCAGCCCCAGCATTTT
CDR3 protein: CASSLDRGFNQPQHF

D gene: -
J gene: TRBJ2-4
clone size: -
V gene: TRBV4-1
CDR3 length: 14
CDR3 DNA: TGCGCCAGCAACGAAGGAGGAGCCAAAAACATTCAGTACTTC
CDR3 protein: CASNEGGAKNIQYF

D gene: -
J gene: TRBJ2-3
clone size: -
V gene: TRBV9
CDR3 length: 16
CDR3 DNA: TGTGCCAGCAGCCGTGAGGTAGCGCCAAGCACAGATACGCAGTATTTT
CDR3 protein: CASSREVAPSTDTQYF

D gene: -
J gene: TRBJ1-1
clone size: few
V gene: TRBV19
CDR3 length: 14
CDR3 DNA: TGTGCCAGTAGTATCACCCAGGGTCGCGCTGAAGCTTTCTTT
CDR3 protein: CASSITQGRAEAFF

D gene: -
J gene: TRBJ2-3
clone size: -
V gene: TRBV2
CDR3 length: 14
CDR3 DNA: TGTGCCAGCAGTTCGGACTTATACACAGATACGCAGTATTTT
CDR3 protein: CASSSDLYTDTQYF

D gene: TRBD2
J gene: TRBJ2-5
clone size: -
V gene: TRBV15
CDR3 length: 15
CDR3 DNA: TGTGCCACCAGCAAGTCGGGAGGGTACGGAGAGACCCAGTACTTC
CDR3 protein: CATSKSGGYGETQYF

D gene: TRBD2
J gene: TRBJ2-7
clone size: -
V gene: TRBV27
CDR3 length: 14
CDR3 DNA: TGTGCCAGCAGACCGGGACTAGCGGCTTACGAGCAGTACTTC
CDR3 protein: CASRPGLAAYEQYF

D gene: TRBD1
J gene: TRBJ2-7
clone size: -
V gene: TRBV13
CDR3 length: 15
CDR3 DNA: TGTGCCAGCAGCTTCTTACGGACAGGGATCTACGAGCAGTACTTC
CDR3 protein: CASSFLRTGIYEQYF

D gene: -
J gene: TRBJ1-4
clone size: few
V gene: TRBV6-1
CDR3 length: 14
CDR3 DNA: TGTGCCAGCAGTGAAGACAGGACTAATGAAAAACTGTTTTTT
CDR3 protein: CASSEDRTNEKLFF

D gene: TRBD1
J gene: TRBJ2-7
clone size: -
V gene: TRBV11-1
CDR3 length: 14
CDR3 DNA: TGTGCCAGCAGCTTTGGACAGGGGGGCTACGAGCAGTACTTC
CDR3 protein: CASSFGQGGYEQYF

D gene: -
J gene: TRBJ2-1
clone size: -
V gene: TRBV25-1
CDR3 length: 17
CDR3 DNA: TGTGCCAGCAGTCGGCAGGCTGCCCTTCAGACCTACAATGAGCAGTTCTTC
CDR3 protein: CASSRQAALQTYNEQFF

D gene: -
J gene: TRBJ1-1
clone size: -
V gene: TRBV27
CDR3 length: 13
CDR3 DNA: TGTGCCAGCAGTTTTATAGAGGGTGTTGAAGCTTTCTTT
CDR3 protein: CASSFIEGVEAFF

D gene: -
J gene: TRBJ1-1
clone size: -
V gene: TRBV9
CDR3 length: 14
CDR3 DNA: TGTGCCAGCAGCGTAGGAGGGAGGAACACTGAAGCTTTCTTT
CDR3 protein: CASSVGGRNTEAFF

D gene: -
J gene: TRBJ2-3
clone size: -
V gene: TRBV4-1
CDR3 length: 13
CDR3 DNA: TGCGCCAGCAGCCCCCTCGGTGCAGATACGCAGTATTTT
CDR3 protein: CASSPLGADTQYF

D gene: TRBD1
J gene: TRBJ1-4
clone size: -
V gene: TRBV30
CDR3 length: 16
CDR3 DNA: TGTGCCTGGTTGAACCGGGACAGGGGTCATTTTGGAAAACTGTTTTTT
CDR3 protein: CAWLNRDRGHFGKLFF